These T cell receptor beta chains were read from a single sample in a study of T cells after yellow fever vaccination. TCRdb re-derived calls from the 5' RACE reads in MiXCR, one entry per CDR3 protein. The table includes 320,000 or so distinct CDR3 sequences, 7% to 10% detected once. This sample comprised PBMCs, obtained around 45 days after the first yellow fever vaccination. These receptors were collected from a man aged 18 to 35 who received the YFV17D yellow fever vaccine. Both conserved end residues are part of each CDR3. The D gene is left open where the match is weak. Size values are once, few and many counts, or a class for expanded clones, and some rows have none.

clone size | J gene | D gene | V gene | CDR3 protein | CDR3 DNA
. | TRBJ1-2 | . | TRBV6-5 | CASSYYRNYGYTF | TGTGCCAGCAGTTACTACCGAAACTATGGCTACACCTTC
few | TRBJ2-5 | . | TRBV5-5 | CASAPGTSQETQYF | TGTGCCAGCGCTCCGGGGACCTCCCAAGAGACCCAGTACTTC
. | TRBJ2-2 | . | TRBV7-2 | CASSPGREVDGELFF | TGTGCCAGCAGCCCCGGCAGGGAGGTCGACGGGGAGCTGTTTTTT
. | TRBJ1-2 | . | TRBV4-2 | CASSQEIRVGYTF | TGTGCCAGCAGCCAAGAGATCCGGGTTGGCTACACCTTC
few | TRBJ2-3 | TRBD2 | TRBV7-3 | CASSLRLAGGTDTQYF | TGTGCCAGCAGCTTACGACTAGCGGGGGGCACAGATACGCAGTATTTT
few | TRBJ2-5 | . | TRBV28 | CASSPTDQETQYF | TGTGCCAGCAGCCCCACAGACCAAGAGACCCAGTACTTC
. | TRBJ2-7 | . | TRBV5-1 | CASSLVADPTYEQYF | TGCGCCAGCAGCTTGGTGGCGGACCCCACCTACGAGCAGTACTTC
. | TRBJ2-3 | TRBD2 | TRBV15 | CATSRAPSGTDTQYF | TGTGCCACCAGCAGAGCACCTAGCGGTACAGATACGCAGTATTTT
. | TRBJ1-5 | . | TRBV5-1 | CASSFSGPGGNQPQHF | TGCGCCAGCAGCTTTTCAGGGCCCGGGGGCAATCAGCCCCAGCATTTT
few | TRBJ1-2 | TRBD1 | TRBV11-1 | CASSSPTGGGFTF | TGTGCCAGCAGCTCCCCGACAGGGGGCGGTTTCACCTTC
. | TRBJ1-3 | . | TRBV4-3 | CASSHPPPRNTIYF | TGCGCCAGCAGCCACCCCCCGCCCCGAAACACCATATATTTT
few | TRBJ2-1 | . | TRBV30 | CAWSGDTGYNEQFF | TGTGCCTGGAGTGGGGACACCGGCTACAATGAGCAGTTCTTC
. | TRBJ1-1 | . | TRBV29-1 | CSVQGTEAFF | TGCAGCGTTCAGGGAACTGAAGCTTTCTTT
. | TRBJ2-7 | . | TRBV12-3/TRBV12-4 | CASSLGQAISYEQYF | TGTGCCAGCAGCCTCGGGCAGGCCATCTCCTACGAGCAGTACTTC
. | TRBJ2-7 | TRBD1 | TRBV29-1 | CSVVSTGGIYEQYF | TGCAGCGTTGTTAGCACAGGGGGTATCTACGAGCAGTACTTC
. | TRBJ2-7 | TRBD2 | TRBV4-3 | CASSQGGSDYEQYF | TGCGCCAGCAGCCAGGGAGGGAGCGACTACGAGCAGTACTTC
many | TRBJ1-2 | . | TRBV5-6 | CASSLQDTNYGYTF | TGTGCCAGCAGCTTACAGGATACTAACTATGGCTACACCTTC
few | TRBJ2-2 | . | TRBV11-2 | CASSLLDVYSTSGELFF | TGTGCCAGCAGCTTGTTGGACGTCTACTCTACGTCCGGGGAGCTGTTTTTT
. | TRBJ1-5 | TRBD1 | TRBV12-3/TRBV12-4 | CASSPADRVVKPQHF | TGTGCCAGCAGTCCAGCGGACAGGGTTGTCAAGCCCCAGCATTTT
few | TRBJ1-2 | . | TRBV18 | CASSPPLGTYGYTF | TGTGCCAGCTCACCACCGTTAGGGACCTATGGCTACACCTTC
. | TRBJ2-1 | TRBD2 | TRBV5-1 | CASSLEPSGEQFF | TGCGCCAGCAGCCTAGAGCCTAGCGGTGAGCAGTTCTTC
few | TRBJ1-3 | . | TRBV14 | CASSHDGYSGNTIYF | TGTGCCAGCAGCCATGACGGGTACTCTGGAAACACCATATATTTT
. | TRBJ1-2 | . | TRBV5-6 | CASSPTRGRYTVIYGYTF | TGTGCCAGCAGCCCAACTCGGGGACGCTACACAGTTATCTATGGCTACACCTTC
. | TRBJ2-2 | . | TRBV3-1 | CASSQGLAGELFF | TGTGCCAGCAGCCAGGGTCTAGCGGGGGAGCTGTTTTTT
. | TRBJ2-1 | TRBD2 | TRBV19 | CASSMSGAGGHNEQFF | TGTGCCAGTAGTATGTCTGGCGCGGGGGGCCACAATGAGCAGTTCTTC
. | TRBJ2-7 | . | TRBV6-5 | CASSYSLRAYYEQYF | TGTGCCAGCAGTTACTCCCTCCGGGCTTACTACGAGCAGTACTTC
. | TRBJ1-5 | . | TRBV6-2/TRBV6-3 | CASSPGGGTRHF | TGTGCCAGCAGTCCCGGTGGCGGCACTCGGCATTTT
. | TRBJ2-7 | . | TRBV2 | CASSDRTRQYF | TGTGCCAGCAGTGACCGTACAAGGCAGTACTTC
few | TRBJ2-2 | . | TRBV11-2 | CASSLDRWGSGELFF | TGTGCCAGCAGCTTAGATCGTTGGGGTTCCGGGGAGCTGTTTTTT
once | TRBJ1-2 | TRBD1 | TRBV6-1 | CASSPNRGYGYTF | TGTGCCAGCAGCCCCAACAGGGGCTATGGCTACACCTTC
. | TRBJ2-7 | . | TRBV7-6 | CASSGPGTGSYEQYF | TGTGCCAGCAGCGGACCCGGGACGGGGTCCTACGAGCAGTACTTC
few | TRBJ2-2 | TRBD1 | TRBV30 | CAWSVGTGQSYTGELFF | TGTGCCTGGAGTGTTGGGACAGGTCAATCATACACCGGGGAGCTGTTTTTT
few | TRBJ2-1 | . | TRBV29-1 | CSVRDVAEQFF | TGCAGCGTTCGGGACGTCGCCGAGCAGTTCTTC
. | TRBJ2-2 | . | TRBV7-9 | CASIGGEHVNTGELFF | TGTGCCAGCATTGGGGGAGAACACGTGAACACCGGGGAGCTGTTTTTT
many | TRBJ2-1 | TRBD1 | TRBV5-1 | CASSGQGAAYNEQFF | TGCGCCAGCAGCGGACAGGGGGCGGCCTACAATGAGCAGTTCTTC
few | TRBJ1-2 | . | TRBV6-1 | CASSLWRWGGNYGYTF | TGTGCCAGCAGTCTCTGGCGGTGGGGTGGGAACTATGGCTACACCTTC
many | TRBJ2-1 | TRBD2 | TRBV12-3/TRBV12-4 | CASRSGTSGANEQFF | TGTGCCAGCAGGTCCGGGACTAGCGGGGCCAATGAGCAGTTCTTC
. | TRBJ2-5 | TRBD2 | TRBV19 | CATGLAGGQETQYF | TGTGCCACCGGACTAGCGGGGGGCCAAGAGACCCAGTACTTC
few | TRBJ1-1 | TRBD1 | TRBV20-1 | CSARATGGQGDTEAFF | TGCAGTGCTAGAGCGACCGGAGGACAGGGTGACACTGAAGCTTTCTTT
few | TRBJ2-7 | TRBD1 | TRBV7-6 | CASSFAPTGEGPYEQYF | TGTGCCAGCAGCTTTGCCCCTACAGGGGAAGGTCCCTACGAGCAGTACTTC
. | TRBJ1-2 | . | TRBV5-5 | CASSLAEPVYGYTF | TGTGCCAGCAGCTTGGCCGAGCCAGTTTATGGCTACACCTTC
. | TRBJ2-2 | . | TRBV25-1 | CASSEFGGLSGELFF | TGTGCCAGCAGTGAATTCGGGGGGCTTAGCGGGGAGCTGTTTTTT
few | TRBJ2-1 | . | TRBV12-3/TRBV12-4 | CASSFAQVNEQFF | TGTGCCAGCAGTTTTGCACAGGTAAATGAGCAGTTCTTC
. | TRBJ2-3 | TRBD2 | TRBV5-1 | CASTGGTTDTQYF | TGCGCCAGCACCGGGGGGACCACAGATACGCAGTATTTT
. | TRBJ2-1 | TRBD1 | TRBV11-2 | CASSQNTGTGSLF | TGTGCCAGCAGCCAAAACACCGGGACAGGGTCATTATTC
few | TRBJ1-1 | . | TRBV9 | CASSVDPFTEAFF | TGTGCCAGCAGCGTGGACCCATTCACTGAAGCTTTCTTT
few | TRBJ2-1 | TRBD2 | TRBV5-1 | CASSLWLAGGNEQFF | TGCGCCAGCAGCTTGTGGCTAGCGGGGGGGAATGAGCAGTTCTTC
. | TRBJ2-6 | TRBD2 | TRBV20-1 | CSARAPSGVFHSGANVLTF | TGCAGTGCTAGAGCCCCGAGCGGGGTGTTCCACTCTGGGGCCAACGTCCTGACTTTC
few | TRBJ2-3 | TRBD2 | TRBV11-1 | CASSFPSGGSGGTDTQYF | TGTGCCAGCAGCTTTCCTTCGGGGGGTAGCGGGGGCACAGATACGCAGTATTTT
. | TRBJ1-1 | . | TRBV4-1 | CASSQDPRTKAFF | TGCGCCAGCAGCCAAGATCCCAGAACCAAAGCTTTCTTT
. | TRBJ2-5 | . | TRBV4-2 | CASSLGVLSQETQYF | TGTGCCAGCAGCCTAGGGGTCCTCAGCCAAGAGACCCAGTACTTC
many | TRBJ2-3 | . | TRBV5-1 | CASGSASFTDTQYF | TGCGCCAGCGGTTCGGCTAGCTTCACAGATACGCAGTATTTT
. | TRBJ2-3 | . | TRBV19 | CASSMAGQSYTDTQYF | TGTGCCAGTAGTATGGCCGGACAGAGTTACACAGATACGCAGTATTTT